A single sample gave rise to the 8 T cell receptor beta chains below, sequenced in a study of T cell responses to AZD1222 COVID-19 vaccine. Profiling relied on immunoSEQ multiplex PCR, and the TCRdb table lists in-frame clones only, not all of them. The table records 80,000 or so clones, 90% of them present only once. Sequences were derived from peripheral blood, sampled on day 0 of AZD1222 vaccination. These receptors all come from an adult in good health.

V is TRBV2 and J is TRBJ1-5; unclear D gene. Germline CDR1 and CDR2: SNHLY and FYNNEI. The CDR3 runs 16 residues. Trimming took off 6 bases at V and 0 bases at J, with 15 bases between the two ends. Here the CDR3 reads CASRLTTDYSNQPQHF. The CDR3 nucleotides are TGTGCCAGCAGGCTCACGACGGACTATAGCAATCAGCCCCAGCATTTT.

The chain joins TRBV10-1 to TRBJ1-1; 10 nucleotides match TRBD1. This CDR3 is built from 14 residues. Trimming took 0 bases from V and 8 from J; bases not matched to a gene: 3. CDR1 WNHNN and CDR2 SYGVQD come from the germline V gene (reference sequence). DNA of the CDR3: TGCGCCAGCAGTGAGTCTGGGACAGGGGAGGAAGCTTTCTTT. Its protein product is CASSESGTGEEAFF.

The chain recombines TRBV11-2 with TRBJ1-1, with TRBD1 matching 7 bases. This CDR3 has 14 residues. Germline lookup yields CDR1 SGHAT and CDR2 FQNNGV. The V and J ends lost 5 bases and 3 bases, in that order; junction bases with no gene match: 6. CDR3 protein: CASSNRGWDTEAFF. The CDR3 DNA reads TGTGCCAGCAGCAACAGGGGATGGGACACTGAAGCTTTCTTT.

The chain carries TRBV27 and TRBJ2-7, with TRBD2 as a possible D gene (6 bases). The CDR3 runs to 16 residues. Germline values: CDR1 MNHEY, CDR2 SMNVEV (reference sequence). With 0 bases removed from V and 3 bases from J, the gap between germline ends came to 15 bases. CDR3 protein: CASSLSPGSPFYEQYF. The CDR3 DNA follows: TGTGCCAGCAGTTTATCCCCCGGGAGCCCTTTCTACGAGCAGTACTTC.

This chain uses TRBV3-1 (or the pseudogene TRBV3-2) with TRBJ2-5; D uncertain. Trimming cost V 4 bases and J 5 bases, with 11 bases left between them. The germline V gene has CDR1 LGHDT and CDR2 YNNKEL (reference sequence). The CDR3 runs to 13 residues. CDR3 coding DNA: TGTGCCAGCAGCCCCGCCAGACGGGAGACCCAGTACTTC. This codes for CASSPARRETQYF.

The gene calls are TRBV10-3 and TRBJ1-1; 11 nucleotides agree with TRBD1. CDR1 is ENHRY and CDR2 is SYGVKD in the germline V gene. Trimming cost V 4 bases and J 4 bases; bases outside gene matches: 2. This CDR3 region has 14 residues. The CDR3 DNA sequence: TGTGCCATCAGTGTAGGGACAGGGGGCACTGAAGCTTTCTTT. The encoded protein is CAISVGTGGTEAFF.

This clone has only one observation. The chain employs TRBV4-1 and TRBJ2-1, with D unresolved. The CDR3 contains 15 residues. Germline V gene lookup returns CDR1 MGHRA and CDR2 YSYEKL. With 0 bases removed from V and 4 bases from J, the gap between germline ends came to 10 bases. Here the CDR3 DNA reads TGCGCCAGCAGCCAAGATTTCGGCGGATACAATGAGCAGTTCTTC. It translates to CASSQDFGGYNEQFF.

The V gene is TRBV7-2, the J gene TRBJ1-1; D is possibly TRBD1 (5 bases). CDR1 is SGHTA and CDR2 is FQGNSA in the germline V gene. The CDR3 is 14 residues long. The V end was cut by 9 bases, the J end by 1 base, with 15 bases between. CDR3 sequence (DNA): TGTGCCAGTGGAGGGGAGTTTAGGAACACTGAAGCTTTCTTT. Its protein is CASGGEFRNTEAFF.